Detailed here is one T cell receptor beta chain. This sample is part of a study of blood T cell repertoires in COVID-19. Per the original methods: Reference gene primer amplification gave estimated nucleated cell counts. Clones were sequenced by immunoSEQ multiplex PCR, and TCRdb holds only the in-frame ones, with some missing. That table furnishes V, J and clone size, whereas the DNA furnished D and trimming. The repertoire holds roughly 160,000 clones, with over 80% as singletons. The sequenced sample was PBMCs or T cells enriched from blood (not recorded which). The source of this sequence is a woman aged 60-75 years who had recovered from COVID-19.

CDR3 coding DNA: TGTGCCAGCAGCCCTTGGACAGGGGGGAGCAATCAGCCCCAGCATTTT. Its protein is CASSPWTGGSNQPQHF. The chain carries TRBV3-1 (or the pseudogene TRBV3-2) and TRBJ1-5, with 10 bases lining up with TRBD1. V shed 4 bases and J 1 base; nucleotides not matched to a gene: 4. The CDR3 spans 16 residues. Germline CDR1 is LGHDT and CDR2 is YNNKEL (reference sequence).